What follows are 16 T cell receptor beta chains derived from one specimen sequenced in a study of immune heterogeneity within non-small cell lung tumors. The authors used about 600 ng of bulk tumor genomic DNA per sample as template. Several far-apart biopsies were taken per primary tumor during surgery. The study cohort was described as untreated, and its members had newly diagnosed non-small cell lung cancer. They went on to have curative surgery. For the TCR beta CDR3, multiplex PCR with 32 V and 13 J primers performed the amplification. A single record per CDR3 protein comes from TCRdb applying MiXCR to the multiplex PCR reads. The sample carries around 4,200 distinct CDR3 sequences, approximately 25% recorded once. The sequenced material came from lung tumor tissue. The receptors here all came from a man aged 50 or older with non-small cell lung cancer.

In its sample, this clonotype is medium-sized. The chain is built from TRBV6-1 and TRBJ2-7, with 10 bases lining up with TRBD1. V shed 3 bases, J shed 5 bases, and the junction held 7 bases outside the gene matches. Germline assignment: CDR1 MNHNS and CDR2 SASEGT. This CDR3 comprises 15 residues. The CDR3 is CASSDGTGVPHEQYF. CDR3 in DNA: TGTGCCAGCAGTGATGGGACAGGGGTTCCCCACGAGCAGTACTTC.

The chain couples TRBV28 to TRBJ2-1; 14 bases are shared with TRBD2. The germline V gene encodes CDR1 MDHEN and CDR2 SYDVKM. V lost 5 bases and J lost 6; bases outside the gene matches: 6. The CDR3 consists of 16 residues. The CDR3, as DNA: TGTGCCAGCAGTCCGCGACTAGCGGGGGGGTGCAATGAGCAGTTCTTC. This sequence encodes CASSPRLAGGCNEQFF.

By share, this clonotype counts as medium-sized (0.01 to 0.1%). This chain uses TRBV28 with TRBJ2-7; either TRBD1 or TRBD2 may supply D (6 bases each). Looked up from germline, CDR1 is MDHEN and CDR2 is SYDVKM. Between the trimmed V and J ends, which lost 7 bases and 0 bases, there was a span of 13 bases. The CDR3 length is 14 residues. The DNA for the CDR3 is TGTGCCAGCACCGCTGGAGGGGGCTCCTACGAGCAGTACTTC. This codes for CASTAGGGSYEQYF.

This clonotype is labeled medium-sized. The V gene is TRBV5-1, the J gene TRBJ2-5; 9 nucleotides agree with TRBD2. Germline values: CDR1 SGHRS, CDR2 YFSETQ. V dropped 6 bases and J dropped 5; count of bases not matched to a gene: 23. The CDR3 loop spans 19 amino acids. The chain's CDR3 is CASTPESGSGSRRRETQYF. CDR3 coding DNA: TGCGCCAGCACCCCCGAATCAGGTAGCGGGAGCCGAAGGAGGGAGACCCAGTACTTC.

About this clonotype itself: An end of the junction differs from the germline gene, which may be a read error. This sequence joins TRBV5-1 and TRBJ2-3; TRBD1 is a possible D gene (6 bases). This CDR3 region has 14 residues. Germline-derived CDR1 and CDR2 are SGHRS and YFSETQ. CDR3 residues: CTSKGQSITDTQYF. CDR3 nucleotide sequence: TGCACCAGCAAAGGACAGAGTATCACAGATACGCAGTATTTT.

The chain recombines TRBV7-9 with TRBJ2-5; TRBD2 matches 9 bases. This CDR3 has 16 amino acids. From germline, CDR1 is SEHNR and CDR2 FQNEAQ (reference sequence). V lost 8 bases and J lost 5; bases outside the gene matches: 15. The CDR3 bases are TGTGCCAGCGGCAAAGGACTAGCGCGGGCGGGGGAGACCCAGTACTTC. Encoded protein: CASGKGLARAGETQYF.

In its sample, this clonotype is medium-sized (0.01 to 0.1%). The CDR3 is CASSLQGWDNEQFF. CDR3 coding DNA: TGTGCCAGCAGCTTGCAGGGGTGGGACAATGAGCAGTTCTTC. The J gene is TRBJ2-1, the V gene TRBV5-6; D may be TRBD1 (6 bases). Germline lookup yields CDR1 SGHDT and CDR2 YYEEEE. The V end was cut by 1 base, the J end by 5 bases, with 10 bases between. The length of the CDR3 is 14 residues.

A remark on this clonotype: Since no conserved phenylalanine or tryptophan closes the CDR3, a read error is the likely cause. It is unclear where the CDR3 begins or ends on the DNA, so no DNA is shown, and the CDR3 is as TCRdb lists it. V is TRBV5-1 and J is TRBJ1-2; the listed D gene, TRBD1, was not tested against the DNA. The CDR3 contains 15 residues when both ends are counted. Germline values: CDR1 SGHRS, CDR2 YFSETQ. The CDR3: CASSTGAVGVEGSTS.

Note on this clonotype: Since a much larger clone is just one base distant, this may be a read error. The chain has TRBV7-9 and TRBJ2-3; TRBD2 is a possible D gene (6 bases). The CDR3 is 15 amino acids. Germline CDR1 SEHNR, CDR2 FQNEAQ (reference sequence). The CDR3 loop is CASSLPGLGMNTLYF. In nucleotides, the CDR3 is TGTGCCAGCAGCCTTCCGGGACTGGGGATGAATACGCTGTATTTT.

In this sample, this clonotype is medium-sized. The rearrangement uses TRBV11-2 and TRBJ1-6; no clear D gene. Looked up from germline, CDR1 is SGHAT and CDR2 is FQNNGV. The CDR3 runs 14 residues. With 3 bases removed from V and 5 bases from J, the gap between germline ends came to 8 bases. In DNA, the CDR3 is TGTGCCAGCAGCTTTGGGGTGAATAATTCACCCCTCCACTTT. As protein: CASSFGVNNSPLHF.

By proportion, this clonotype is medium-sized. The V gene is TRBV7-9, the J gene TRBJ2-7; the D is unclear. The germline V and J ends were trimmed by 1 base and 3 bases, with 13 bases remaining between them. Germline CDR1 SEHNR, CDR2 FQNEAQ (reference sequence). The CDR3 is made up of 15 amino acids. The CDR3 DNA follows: TGTGCCAGCAGCTTAGTCGGGTCGGGCCGCTACGAGCAGTACTTC. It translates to CASSLVGSGRYEQYF.

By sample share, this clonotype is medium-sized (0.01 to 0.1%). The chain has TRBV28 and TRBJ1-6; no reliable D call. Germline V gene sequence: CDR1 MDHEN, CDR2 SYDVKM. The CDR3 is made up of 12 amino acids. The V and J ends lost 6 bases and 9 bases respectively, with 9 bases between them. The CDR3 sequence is CASRTTGSPLHF. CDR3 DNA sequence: TGTGCCAGCAGGACCACGGGTTCACCCCTCCACTTT.

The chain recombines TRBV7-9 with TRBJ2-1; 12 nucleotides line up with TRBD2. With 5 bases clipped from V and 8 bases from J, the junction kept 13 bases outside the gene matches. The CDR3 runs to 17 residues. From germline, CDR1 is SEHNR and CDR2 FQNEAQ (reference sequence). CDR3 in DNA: TGTGCCAGCAGCCTAAGGCCCGGGACTAGCGGGTCCCATGAGCAGTTCTTC. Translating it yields CASSLRPGTSGSHEQFF.

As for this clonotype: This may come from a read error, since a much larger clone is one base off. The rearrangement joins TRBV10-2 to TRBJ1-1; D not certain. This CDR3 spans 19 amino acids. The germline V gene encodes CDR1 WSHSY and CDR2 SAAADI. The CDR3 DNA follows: TGCGCCAGCAGCGGTTTTAACCCCAACTCCGGCGTGGTGGGCACTGAAGGTTTCTTT. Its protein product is CASSGFNPNSGVVGTEGFF.

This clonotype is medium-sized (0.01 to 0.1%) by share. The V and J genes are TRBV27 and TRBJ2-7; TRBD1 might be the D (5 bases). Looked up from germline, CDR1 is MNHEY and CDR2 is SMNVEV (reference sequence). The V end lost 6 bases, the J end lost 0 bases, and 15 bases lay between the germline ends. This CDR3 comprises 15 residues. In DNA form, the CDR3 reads TGTGCCAGCAGCAGGCCCGCAGGGAACTCCTACGAGCAGTACTTC. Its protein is CASSRPAGNSYEQYF.

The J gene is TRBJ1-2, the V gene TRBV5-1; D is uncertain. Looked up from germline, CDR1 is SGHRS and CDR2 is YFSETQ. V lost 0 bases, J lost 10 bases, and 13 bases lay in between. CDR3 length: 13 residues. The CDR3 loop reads CASSLDNNYNYTF. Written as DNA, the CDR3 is TGCGCCAGCAGCTTGGACAATAACTATAACTACACCTTC.